This entry lists 16 T cell receptor beta chains sequenced from one sample in a study of cytomegalovirus exposure and HLA in healthy donors listed by TCRdb under 2017. The method behind the library was the immunoSEQ multiplex PCR assay. For the multiplex PCR, a mixture combining 60 forward primers for TCR Vbeta segments and 13 reverse primers for TCR Jbeta segments was used. As stored in TCRdb, this immuneACCESS dataset retains in-frame rearrangements with V and J assigned. A fraction of the clones does not appear; measured against another copy, unresolved V genes explain less than half of the discrepancy, and the remainder lacks a known reason. Counted in this sample were 100,000 to 150,000 clones; roughly 75% of them appeared once. The ten largest clones take up about a tenth of the sample. The source material was PBMCs. Receptors were obtained from a man younger than 40 in good health and CMV-seropositive.

J is TRBJ2-7 and V is TRBV4-3; a weak D match, TRBD2 (7 bases). The germline gives CDR1 LGHNA, CDR2 YSLEER. This CDR3 region has 15 residues. The V gene lost 6 bases and the J gene lost 4 bases, with 19 bases spanning the gap. The CDR3 sequence: CASSKRGGAQYEQYF. CDR3 nucleotide sequence: TGCGCCAGCAGTAAGCGAGGGGGGGCGCAGTACGAGCAGTACTTC.

In this sample, this clone turned up a few times. The chain couples TRBV30 to TRBJ1-1; possible D gene TRBD1, 5 bases. V lost 8 bases and J 1 base, leaving 8 bases between the germline ends. CDR1 and CDR2 from the germline V gene are GTSNPN and SVGIG (reference sequence). The CDR3 has 11 residues. CDR3 sequence (DNA): TGTGCCCGGGGGAAGAACACTGAAGCTTTCTTT. Translation: CARGKNTEAFF.

This clone has just one count. The chain joins TRBV6-5 to TRBJ1-3, with TRBD1 matching over 9 bases. The CDR3 has 15 residues. The trim removed 6 bases at V and 2 bases at J, leaving 5 bases unmatched. Per the germline V gene, CDR1 is MNHEY and CDR2 is SVGAGI. CDR3 coding DNA: TGTGCCAGCAGGGGGGACAGGGAGGCTGGAAACACCATATATTTT. It encodes CASRGDREAGNTIYF.

The V call is TRBV5-1, the J call TRBJ2-7; possible D gene TRBD2, 5 bases. The CDR3 covers 15 residues. V lost 4 bases, J lost 7 bases, and 21 bases lay in between. Germline CDR1 is SGHRS and CDR2 is YFSETQ. CDR3 sequence (DNA): TGCGCCAGCAGCCCCCAGATTGGGGTACGAGGGGAGCAGTACTTC. Its translation is CASSPQIGVRGEQYF.

V is TRBV6-5 and J is TRBJ2-1; possibly TRBD2 for D (7 bases). Germline V gives CDR1 MNHEY, CDR2 SVGAGI. V lost 4 bases to trimming and J lost 6 bases, with 13 bases between them. The CDR3 sequence is 14 residues long. CDR3 loop: CASSSRGGGNEQFF. The CDR3 DNA is TGTGCCAGCAGTTCCCGAGGGGGGGGCAATGAGCAGTTCTTC.

J is TRBJ2-3 and V is TRBV18, with 10 bases lining up with TRBD2. Trimming took 3 bases from V and 5 from J; bases not matched to a gene: 14. The germline gives CDR1 KGHSH, CDR2 LQKENI. The CDR3 sequence is 18 residues long. CDR3 coding DNA: TGTGCCAGCTCACCTCAGCGGGGAGTAGCGGGAGGAGGAGATACGCAGTATTTT. It is translated as CASSPQRGVAGGGDTQYF.

J is TRBJ2-1 and V is TRBV4-2, with D possibly TRBD2 on 6 matching bases. This CDR3 is built from 17 residues. Trimming stripped 0 bases from V and 4 bases from J, with 16 bases between. Germline V gene data show CDR1 as LGHNA and CDR2 as YNFKEQ. The CDR3 DNA follows: TGTGCCAGCAGCCAAGACTTCGGGGGTGTAGGGTACAATGAGCAGTTCTTC. Amino acid sequence: CASSQDFGGVGYNEQFF.

This clone was seen more than once but under ten times. This sequence joins TRBV11-1 and TRBJ2-4; 9 nucleotides agree with TRBD1. This CDR3 region has 14 residues. Looked up from germline, CDR1 is SGHAT and CDR2 is FQDESV (reference sequence). V lost 0 bases to trimming and J lost 10 bases; unmatched junction nucleotides: 4. The CDR3, as DNA: TGTGCCAGCAGCTTAGCCGGGACAGGGTCAATTCAGTACTTC. Its translation: CASSLAGTGSIQYF.

The V gene is TRBV28, the J gene TRBJ1-5; no definite D call. V lost 3 bases to trimming and J lost 2 bases, with 5 bases between them. Germline V lookup: CDR1 MDHEN, CDR2 SYDVKM. The CDR3 runs to 13 residues. The CDR3 DNA reads as TGTGCCAGCAGTTTTCCAGGCAATCAGCCCCAGCATTTT. Translation gives CASSFPGNQPQHF.

The rearrangement links TRBV6-5 to TRBJ1-1, with D maybe TRBD1 (5 bases). The CDR3 contains 14 residues. Trimming pared 4 bases from V and 6 bases from J, leaving 15 bases between. Per the germline V gene, CDR1 is MNHEY and CDR2 is SVGAGI. CDR3 residues: CASSSDTLSAEAFF. The DNA of the CDR3 is TGTGCCAGCAGTTCGGACACCCTAAGTGCTGAAGCTTTCTTT.

The genes are TRBV21-1 and TRBJ1-1; whether TRBD1, the table's D call, matches the DNA was not checked. TRBV21-1 is given as a pseudogene. The CDR3 spans 18 residues. The CDR3 DNA reads TGTGCCAGCAGCAAAGATCCCGACAGTAGTTCTTTGGACACTGAAGCTTTCTTT. This codes for CASSKDPDSSSLDTEAFF.

CDR3 coding DNA: TGTGCCAGCCGTACAGTTGCCGGGGCCAACGTCCTGACTTTC. Translating gives CASRTVAGANVLTF. This chain joins TRBV27 and TRBJ2-6; no definite D call. Trimming stripped 8 bases from V and 4 bases from J, with 12 bases between. Germline assignment: CDR1 MNHEY and CDR2 SMNVEV (reference sequence). The CDR3 consists of 14 residues.

This chain joins TRBV5-8 and TRBJ2-7, with TRBD2 matching over 7 bases. This CDR3 is 15 amino acids long. CDR1 and CDR2 (germline): SGHTS, YDEGEE. The trim removed 0 bases at V and 3 bases at J, leaving 6 bases unmatched. DNA for the CDR3: TGTGCCAGCAGCTTGGCCGGGGGGACCCACTACGAGCAGTACTTC. This codes for CASSLAGGTHYEQYF.

This chain links TRBV29-1 with TRBJ2-5, with 10 bases aligning to TRBD1. Germline V gene data show CDR1 as SQVTM and CDR2 as ANQGSEA. The CDR3 is made up of 14 amino acids. Trimming cost V 8 bases and J 1 base; bases outside gene matches: 7. As DNA, the CDR3 is TGCAGCACTCCGGGACAGGGGACCCAAGAGACCCAGTACTTC. Its protein product is CSTPGQGTQETQYF.

This clone was counted once. The rearrangement uses TRBV29-1 and TRBJ2-1, with 12 nucleotides matching TRBD2. CDR1 is SQVTM, CDR2 ANQGSEA, per germline. V dropped 6 bases and J dropped 5; count of bases not matched to a gene: 8. The CDR3 contains 15 residues. The CDR3 sequence: CSVHPSGRADNEQFF. In DNA, the CDR3 is TGCAGCGTCCACCCTAGCGGGAGGGCCGACAATGAGCAGTTCTTC.

The V call is TRBV7-2, the J call TRBJ2-3; 15 bases are a match to TRBD2. The CDR3 has 16 residues. V lost 5 bases, J lost 6 bases, and 6 bases stayed unmatched. Per germline, CDR1 SGHTA and CDR2 FQGNSA. The CDR3 DNA reads as TGTGCCAGCAGCCCCAGGACTAGCGGGAGGGCCGATACGCAGTATTTT. Encoded protein: CASSPRTSGRADTQYF.